The 15 T cell receptor beta chains given below trace back to one sample, sequenced in a study of tumor and adjacent non-tumor tissue in lung cancer. RNA was extracted from bulk tissue without any cell sorting. Distant lung tissue was collected more than 3 cm away from the tumor edge. Three rounds of nested PCR, following a modified ARM-PCR protocol, produced the TCRbeta library. TCRdb re-called the multiplex PCR reads through MiXCR, storing one row per CDR3 protein. Here the sample spans more than 75,000 distinct CDR3 sequences, roughly 78% being singletons. The sequenced sample consisted of distant non-tumor lung tissue. These receptors originate from a man aged 60 to 69 with small cell lung cancer.

A word on this clonotype: A junction boundary mismatches the germline segment, possibly from a read error. CDR3 DNA: TGTGCCAACAGTGAAGACCATAGCATGCCGGCCAGGGAGCTGTTTTTT. This gives the protein CANSEDHSMPARELFF. V and J are TRBV6-1 and TRBJ2-2; D unclear. CDR3 length equals 16 residues. CDR1 and CDR2 (germline): MNHNS, SASEGT.

This clonotype was picked up one time. V is TRBV11-3 and J is TRBJ2-5, with a weak D call TRBD2 (5 bases). The CDR3 is made up of 15 amino acids. Germline-derived CDR1 and CDR2 are SGHNT and YENEEA. The V gene lost 7 bases and the J gene lost 9 bases, with 24 bases spanning the gap. This CDR3 reads CASTSTSNRFGAQYF. The CDR3 region has the DNA TGTGCCAGCACCTCCACGAGCAATCGGTTCGGGGCCCAGTACTTC.

Regarding this clonotype: Sequence at one end of the junction differs from germline and may be a read error. The V gene is TRBV29-1, the J gene TRBJ2-1; TRBD1 matches at 8 bases. The CDR3 spans 16 residues. Germline V lookup: CDR1 SQVTM, CDR2 ANQGSEA. The CDR3 region is CSGVSPVTGVFNEQFF. DNA of the CDR3: TGCAGCGGTGTCAGCCCCGTGACAGGGGTTTTCAATGAACAGTTCTTC.

Sample share makes this clonotype medium-sized. CDR3 DNA sequence: TGTGCCAGCAGCTTCGGCACGAGGGAGACCCAGTACTTC. This translates into CASSFGTRETQYF. The J gene is TRBJ2-5, the V gene TRBV11-3, with unresolved D. Trimming pared 3 bases from V and 5 bases from J, leaving 10 bases between. Per germline, CDR1 SGHNT and CDR2 YENEEA. This CDR3 has 13 amino acids.

In its sample, this clonotype was seen once. The conserved closing phenylalanine or tryptophan is absent in this CDR3, likely reflecting a read error. The rearrangement joins TRBV5-8 to TRBJ2-7; D is undetermined. This CDR3 comprises 13 residues. Germline lookup yields CDR1 SGHTS and CDR2 YDEGEE. CDR3 protein: CASTLGSVGEQYL. DNA of the CDR3: TGTGCCAGCACCTTGGGTTCTGTAGGCGAGCAGTACCTC.

This clonotype was observed a handful of times. The chain carries TRBV5-6 and TRBJ1-1, with TRBD1 matching 7 bases. This CDR3 is built from 16 residues. Germline-derived CDR1 and CDR2 are SGHDT and YYEEEE. The CDR3 region is CANSLAPGTANTEAFF. CDR3 sequence (DNA): TGTGCTAACAGCTTGGCCCCCGGGACAGCGAACACTGAAGCTTTCTTT.

V and J are TRBV29-1 and TRBJ2-5, with a possible D match to TRBD1 (5 bases). The ends were cut back, 7 bases at V and 11 bases at J, with 14 bases in the middle. Looked up from germline, CDR1 is SQVTM and CDR2 is ANQGSEA. The CDR3 covers 10 residues. CDR3 coding DNA: TGCAGCGCAGGGTCAGAGGCACAGTACTTC. Amino acids: CSAGSEAQYF.

The table lists this clonotype with a count of one. With a much larger clone just one base away, this may be a read error. CDR3 in amino acids: CGSSFQVQETQYF. The CDR3 nucleotides are TGCGGCAGCAGCTTCCAGGTCCAAGAGACCCAGTACTTC. This chain connects TRBV5-1 to TRBJ2-5; no definite D call. Germline V gives CDR1 SGHRS, CDR2 YFSETQ. This CDR3 has 13 amino acids.

For this clonotype: Likely a read error: the CDR3 ends without its conserved phenylalanine or tryptophan. The chain uses TRBV4-2 and TRBJ2-3, with 7 bases aligning to TRBD2. The CDR3 contains 17 residues. The germline V gene has CDR1 LGHNA and CDR2 YNFKEQ. CDR3 DNA: TGTACCAGGAGCCCGGACCCAAGCGGGGAGGGGACAGATACGCAGTATTAT. Its translation is CTRSPDPSGEGTDTQYY.

This chain joins TRBV5-5 and TRBJ1-1, with D maybe TRBD1 (5 bases). Trimming removed 3 bases at V and 4 bases at J, with 22 bases between. In germline, CDR1 is SGHKS, CDR2 YYEKEE (reference sequence). The CDR3 has 17 amino acids. The CDR3 loop reads CASSSFISGGVSTEAFF. The DNA for the CDR3 is TGTGCCAGCAGCTCGTTTATCTCGGGAGGGGTAAGCACTGAAGCTTTCTTT.

As for this clonotype: A much larger clone sits a single nucleotide away, making a read error possible. The gene calls are TRBV5-1 and TRBJ2-1, with D hard to call. Germline CDR1 is SGHRS and CDR2 is YFSETQ. The CDR3 spans 13 residues. CDR3 bases: TGCGCCAACAGCGTAGGTCCAAACCTCCAGCAGTTCTTC. Protein product: CANSVGPNLQQFF. Filled out from reference TRBV5-1 and TRBJ2-1, the complete variable domain reads KAGVTQTPRYLIKTRGQQVTLSCSPISGHRSVSWYQQTPGQGLQFLFEYFSETQRNKGNFPGRFSGRQFSNSRSEMNVSTLELGDSALYLCANSVGPNLQQFFGPGTRLTVL.

Points on this clonotype: One junction end disagrees with the germline gene, perhaps due to a read error. This chain connects TRBV4-1 to TRBJ2-7; D remains ambiguous. Germline V gene sequence: CDR1 MGHRA, CDR2 YSYEKL. The CDR3 spans 14 residues. CDR3 nucleotide sequence: TGCGTCAGCAGACCGGCGGAGAGCTCCTACGAGCAGTACTTC. Translating gives CVSRPAESSYEQYF.

The table lists this clonotype with many counts. The chain links TRBV4-2 to TRBJ2-2; a possible D gene is TRBD2 (5 bases). The CDR3 has 15 residues. The germline V and J ends were trimmed by 8 bases and 2 bases, with 15 bases remaining between them. CDR1 and CDR2 from the germline V gene are LGHNA and YNFKEQ. DNA for the CDR3: TGTGCCAGCCAAGATCTGAGGGCCAACACCGGGGAGCTGTTTTTT. Amino acid sequence: CASQDLRANTGELFF.

For this clonotype: The junction does not match germline at one end; this may be a read error. The gene calls are TRBV18 and TRBJ2-7, with D uncertain. Looked up from germline, CDR1 is KGHSH and CDR2 is LQKENI. This CDR3 contains 13 residues. The CDR3 spells CASSPRSSYEPYF. As DNA, the CDR3 is TGTGCCAGCTCACCACGTAGCTCCTACGAGCCGTACTTC.

Comments on this clonotype: The CDR3 end shows no conserved phenylalanine or tryptophan, and so a read error is likely. The V call is TRBV29-1, the J call TRBJ2-7, with 8 bases lining up with TRBD2. CDR3 length equals 14 residues. CDR1 is SQVTM, CDR2 ANQGSEA, per germline. With V trimmed by 4 bases and J by 5 bases, 10 bases remained unmatched. The CDR3 nucleotides are TGCAGCGTTGTGGTAGCGGGGATAGACGACGAGCAGTACTTA. Translation gives CSVVVAGIDDEQYL.